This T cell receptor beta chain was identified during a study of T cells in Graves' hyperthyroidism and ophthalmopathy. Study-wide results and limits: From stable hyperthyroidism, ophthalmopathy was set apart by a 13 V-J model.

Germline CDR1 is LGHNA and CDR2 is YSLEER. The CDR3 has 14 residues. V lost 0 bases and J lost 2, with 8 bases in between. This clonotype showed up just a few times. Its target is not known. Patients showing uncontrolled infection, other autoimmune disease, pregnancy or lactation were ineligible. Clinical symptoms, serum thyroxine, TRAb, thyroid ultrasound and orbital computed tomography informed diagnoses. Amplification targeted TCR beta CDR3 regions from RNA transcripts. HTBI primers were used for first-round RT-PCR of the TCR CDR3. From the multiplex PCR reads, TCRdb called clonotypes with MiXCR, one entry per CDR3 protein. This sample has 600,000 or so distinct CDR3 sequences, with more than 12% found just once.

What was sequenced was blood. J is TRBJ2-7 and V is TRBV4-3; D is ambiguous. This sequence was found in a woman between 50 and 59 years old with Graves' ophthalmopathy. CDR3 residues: CASSQDLAPYEQYF. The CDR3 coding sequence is TGCGCCAGCAGCCAAGATCTGGCTCCCTACGAGCAGTACTTC.